These T cell receptor beta chains were read from a single sample in a study of T cells expressing NK-cell markers. TCRdb re-called the 5' RACE reads and catalogs CDR3 proteins one per entry, DNA excluded. The sample has 550,000 or so distinct CDR3 sequences, and its top ten clones hold 3% to 4.5%. Sequenced material: blood T cells: a sorted CD56 or NKG2C T cell subset, CD4+ or CD8+ T cells, or bulk PBMC T cells (not recorded which). The receptors were sampled from a man aged 18 to 35 in good health. CDR3s include the opening cysteine and the closing phenylalanine or tryptophan.

V gene	J gene	CDR3 protein
TRBV29-1	TRBJ1-1	CSACLSDTEAFF
TRBV4-1	TRBJ2-5	CASSQRMGGGNETQYF
TRBV12-3/TRBV12-4	TRBJ2-7	CASSLKLAGGSSYEQYF
TRBV12-3/TRBV12-4	TRBJ1-3	CASRFGISGNTIYF
TRBV5-1	TRBJ2-4	CASSLGGGHSDIQYF
TRBV5-1	TRBJ2-3	CASSLGSSGRLDTQYF
TRBV28	TRBJ2-7	CASSLGSDYEQYF
TRBV29-1	TRBJ2-7	CSATTPTSGFSYEQYF
TRBV29-1	TRBJ1-2	CSVEGPPGNYGYTF
TRBV24-1	TRBJ2-1	CATSDRGAEQFF
TRBV9	TRBJ2-1	CASSVGGVPNEQFF
TRBV13	TRBJ2-7	CASSLATGQGFHEQYF
TRBV5-5	TRBJ1-2	CASSIHAPTNYGYTF
TRBV4-1	TRBJ2-1	CASSQVDRGLGEQFF
TRBV29-1	TRBJ2-3	CSVRRDPADTQYF
TRBV20-1	TRBJ1-3	CSASSQGSGNTIYF
TRBV12-3/TRBV12-4	TRBJ1-5	CASGGDGRNQPQHF
TRBV4-1	TRBJ2-1	CASSQESPGLAYNEQFF